This TCR beta chain was recorded in a study of cytomegalovirus exposure and HLA in healthy donors. This CDR3 is built from 16 residues. Germline V gene lookup returns CDR1 SGHTA and CDR2 FQGNSA. Trimming cost V 1 base and J 9 bases, with 19 bases left between them. Findings of the study overall: Cytomegalovirus status was reportedly diagnosed by the classifier with high specificity and sensitivity. Cytomegalovirus-associated TCR beta chains were listed, numbering around 150.

Vbeta (60) and Jbeta (13) primers were used in the PCR. This table comes from immunoSEQ multiplex PCR, and its TCRdb copy is limited to in-frame clones, with some not included. The sample holds some 98,000 clones; about 81% are singletons and the top ten take less than 1.5%. Of note for this clone: Its antigen is as yet unknown.

The clonotype was recovered from a man in his forties in good health and CMV-seronegative. The sample consisted of PBMCs. J is TRBJ2-1 and V is TRBV7-2, with D tentatively TRBD1 (5 bases). The CDR3 here is CASSLVSGAPRTEQFF. CDR3 bases: TGTGCCAGCAGCTTAGTCTCTGGGGCCCCTCGAACTGAGCAGTTCTTC. The entire variable domain, with the rest obtained from reference TRBV7-2 and TRBJ2-1, is as follows: GAGVSQSPSNKVTEKGKDVELRCDPISGHTALYWYRQSLGQGLEFLIYFQGNSAPDKSGLPSDRFSAERTGGSVSTLTIQRTQQEDSAVYLCASSLVSGAPRTEQFFGPGTRLTVL.